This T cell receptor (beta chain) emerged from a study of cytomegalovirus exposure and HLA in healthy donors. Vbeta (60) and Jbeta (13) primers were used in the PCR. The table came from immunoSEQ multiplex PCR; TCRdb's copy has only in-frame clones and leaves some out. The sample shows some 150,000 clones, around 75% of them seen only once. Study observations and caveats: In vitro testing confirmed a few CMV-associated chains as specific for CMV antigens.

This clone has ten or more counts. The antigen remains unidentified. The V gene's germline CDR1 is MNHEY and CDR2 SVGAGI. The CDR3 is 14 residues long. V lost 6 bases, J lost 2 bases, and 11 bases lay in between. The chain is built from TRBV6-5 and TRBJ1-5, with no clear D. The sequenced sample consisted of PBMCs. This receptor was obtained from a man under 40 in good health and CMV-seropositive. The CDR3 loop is CASSSYGGNQPQHF. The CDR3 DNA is TGTGCCAGCAGCTCCTACGGGGGCAATCAGCCCCAGCATTTT.